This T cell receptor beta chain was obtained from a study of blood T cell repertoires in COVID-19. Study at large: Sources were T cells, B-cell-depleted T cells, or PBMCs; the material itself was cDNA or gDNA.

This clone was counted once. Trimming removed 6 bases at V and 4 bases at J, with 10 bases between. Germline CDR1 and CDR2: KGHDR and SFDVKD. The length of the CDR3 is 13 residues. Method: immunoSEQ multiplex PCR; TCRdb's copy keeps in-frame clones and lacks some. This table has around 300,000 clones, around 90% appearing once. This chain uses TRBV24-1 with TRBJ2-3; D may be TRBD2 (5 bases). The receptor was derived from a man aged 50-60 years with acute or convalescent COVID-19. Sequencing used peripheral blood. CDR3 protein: CATSRTAADTQYF. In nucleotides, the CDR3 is TGTGCCACCAGTCGGACTGCGGCAGATACGCAGTATTTT.